This is a list of T cell receptor beta chains from one sample in a study of blood T cell repertoires in COVID-19. TCRdb keeps only in-frame clones here, not all; method: immunoSEQ multiplex PCR. The table lists roughly 670,000 clones, 70% to 90% of them singletons. The source material was peripheral blood. The source of these receptors is a woman under 30 with acute or convalescent COVID-19. CDR3s include the opening cysteine and the closing phenylalanine or tryptophan. A D gene is named only where the DNA matches it firmly. Clone size, where shown, is once, few, many, or a class for clones that have expanded.

d_call	v_call	clone_size	j_call	cdr3_nt	cdr3_aa
TRBD1	TRBV25-1	NA	TRBJ2-2	TGTGCCAGCACACGACAGGGGGCCGGCGGGGAGCTGTTTTTT	CASTRQGAGGELFF
TRBD1	TRBV15	NA	TRBJ1-5	TGTGCCACCCGACAGGGGTCCTATAGCGGCAATCAGCCCCAGCATTTT	CATRQGSYSGNQPQHF
NA	TRBV2	NA	TRBJ1-4	TGTGCCAGCAGGGGGGGGGTGACAACTAATGAAAAACTGTTTTTT	CASRGGVTTNEKLFF
NA	TRBV7-9	NA	TRBJ1-1	TGTGCCAGCAGCTCCCCGTGGAACACTGAAGCTTTCTTT	CASSSPWNTEAFF
TRBD1	TRBV7-9	NA	TRBJ2-1	TGTGCCAGCAGCCCGGGACAGGGTTACAATGAGCAGTTCTTC	CASSPGQGYNEQFF
NA	TRBV5-1	NA	TRBJ2-7	TGCGCCAGCAGCTCCACCTACGAGCAGTACTTC	CASSSTYEQYF
NA	TRBV4-1	few	TRBJ1-4	TGCGCCAGTAGAGCAACAGGGAAAGAAAAACTGTTTTTT	CASRATGKEKLFF
NA	TRBV3-1/TRBV3-2	NA	TRBJ1-1	TGTGCCAGCAGTACCCCTAACAGGAACACTGAAGCTTTCTTT	CASSTPNRNTEAFF
NA	TRBV25-1	NA	TRBJ2-1	TGTGCCAGCAGAGACAGGCGCCATTACAATGAGCAGTTCTTC	CASRDRRHYNEQFF
NA	TRBV6-5	once	TRBJ1-1	TGTGCCAGCAGGACAGAGCACATGAACACTGAAGCTTTCTTT	CASRTEHMNTEAFF
NA	TRBV12-3/TRBV12-4	NA	TRBJ2-7	TGTGCCAGCAGTTTACTCGGGGAGCAGTACTTC	CASSLLGEQYF
NA	TRBV6-5	NA	TRBJ2-1	TGTGCCAGCAGTATAAACAGGGATAGTGAGCAGTTCTTC	CASSINRDSEQFF
TRBD2	TRBV9	NA	TRBJ2-2	TGTGCCAGCAGCGTAGAACTAGCGGGGGGATCGAACACCGGGGAGCTGTTTTTT	CASSVELAGGSNTGELFF
NA	TRBV7-8	NA	TRBJ1-1	TGTGCCAGCAGCTTAGCTAGTGTGAGCAGGGTGGTCACTGAAGCTTTCTTT	CASSLASVSRVVTEAFF
TRBD2	TRBV5-1	NA	TRBJ2-4	TGCGCCAGCAGCGCGGCCCCGACTAGCGGGGGAAACATTCAGTACTTC	CASSAAPTSGGNIQYF
NA	TRBV13	NA	TRBJ1-1	TGTGCCAGCAGCGACCGACGGGACACTGAAGCTTTCTTT	CASSDRRDTEAFF
NA	TRBV29-1	NA	TRBJ2-7	TGCAGCGGATTGGGACAAGTCGGCGAGCAGTACTTC	CSGLGQVGEQYF
NA	TRBV9	few	TRBJ2-2	TGTGCCAGCAGCGGCTACGGTGGGGGCGGCGGGGAGCTGTTTTTT	CASSGYGGGGGELFF
NA	TRBV4-1	NA	TRBJ1-1	TGCGCCAGCAGCCAACCTCCTTGGAGGGAGAGGAGGAACACTGAAGCTTTCTTT	CASSQPPWRERRNTEAFF
TRBD2	TRBV15	NA	TRBJ2-3	TGTGCCACCAGCAGAGATCTGGGCCTAGCGGGGGCAGATACGCAGTATTTT	CATSRDLGLAGADTQYF
NA	TRBV5-1	NA	TRBJ1-4	TGCGCCAGCAGCGACAGACTTAATGAAAAACTGTTTTTT	CASSDRLNEKLFF
NA	TRBV27	NA	TRBJ2-1	TGTGCCAGCAGTTTAACAGGTGGGACCTACAATGAGCAGTTCTTC	CASSLTGGTYNEQFF
NA	TRBV21-1	NA	TRBJ2-5	TGTGCCAGCAGCCCTCACGAAAAGGGGTTGAAGACCCAGTACTTC	CASSPHEKGLKTQYF
TRBD1	TRBV19	NA	TRBJ1-1	TGTGCCAGTACTAAACTTCGGACAGGGATGAACACTGAAGCTTTCTTT	CASTKLRTGMNTEAFF
TRBD1	TRBV9	NA	TRBJ2-5	TGTGCCAGCAGCGCCGGGACAGGGTTTTACCAAGAGACCCAGTACTTC	CASSAGTGFYQETQYF
NA	TRBV6-2/TRBV6-3	NA	TRBJ1-2	TGTGCCAGCAGCCGATCCGGGGGCTACACCTTC	CASSRSGGYTF
TRBD1	TRBV18	NA	TRBJ1-2	TGTGCCAGCTCACCTCAACAGGGGGAGGGCTACACCTTC	CASSPQQGEGYTF
NA	TRBV9	NA	TRBJ1-2	TGTGCCAGCAGTAATACAGGGTTTAGAGGCTACACCTTC	CASSNTGFRGYTF
NA	TRBV6-5	NA	TRBJ1-1	TGTGCCAGCACCCTAAACACTGAAGCTTTCTTT	CASTLNTEAFF
NA	TRBV20-1	NA	TRBJ1-2	TGCAGTGCTAGTTTGGCCCTAGTACCCTCCGAATCATATGGCTACACCTTC	CSASLALVPSESYGYTF
TRBD1	TRBV5-6	once	TRBJ1-2	TGTGCCAGCAGCTTGGGGGACAGAATCTATGGCTACACCTTC	CASSLGDRIYGYTF
NA	TRBV6-2/TRBV6-3	NA	TRBJ1-5	TGTGCCAGCAGCCAGGAGTCAAATCAGCCCCAGCATTTT	CASSQESNQPQHF
NA	TRBV2	NA	TRBJ2-4	TGTGCCAGCAGTGATGTGGGGAGGGGGACTAAAAACATTCAGTACTTC	CASSDVGRGTKNIQYF
NA	TRBV7-9	NA	TRBJ2-1	TGTGCCAGCAGCCCACGCGGTACGGGGTTTCCCTACAATGAGCAGTTCTTC	CASSPRGTGFPYNEQFF
TRBD1	TRBV6-5	NA	TRBJ2-4	TGTGCCAGCAGGACACAGGGGGGCATTCAGTACTTC	CASRTQGGIQYF
NA	TRBV19	NA	TRBJ1-1	TGTGCCAGTAGTATCTTTGCACAGAACACTGAAGCTTTCTTT	CASSIFAQNTEAFF
NA	TRBV28	NA	TRBJ1-4	TGTGCCAGCAGTTTATGGCGCAGGACACGATTGGAAAAACTGTTTTTT	CASSLWRRTRLEKLFF
NA	TRBV5-1	NA	TRBJ2-2	TGCGCCAGCAGCCTCCGACAGGAGACCGGGGAGCTGTTTTTT	CASSLRQETGELFF
TRBD1	TRBV30	NA	TRBJ2-7	TGTGCCTGGACAATGGGACAGGGGGACGAGCAGTACTTC	CAWTMGQGDEQYF
TRBD1	TRBV5-1	NA	TRBJ2-3	TGCGCCAGCAGCTTGGGACAGGGGTTCTCAGATACGCAGTATTTT	CASSLGQGFSDTQYF
TRBD1	TRBV30	NA	TRBJ1-3	TGTGCCTGGAGTAGGGACAGCGGAAACACCATATATTTT	CAWSRDSGNTIYF